A single sample gave rise to the 29 T cell receptor beta chains below, sequenced in a study of T cell repertoires in aging, cancer and after chemotherapy. Peripheral blood genomic DNA, not sorted cells or RNA, was the template. A mixed TRB-A/B primer pool amplified rearranged TRB by multiplex touch-down PCR. One entry per CDR3 protein results from TCRdb running MiXCR on the multiplex PCR reads. Of 10,000 to 15,000 distinct CDR3 sequences in the sample, approximately 27% were seen once. Sequencing was performed on blood. These receptors originate from a human donor with a blood cancer.

The chain joins TRBV10-3 to TRBJ1-1; perhaps TRBD1 as D (5 bases). The CDR3 contains 16 residues. The germline V and J ends were trimmed by 7 bases and 0 bases, with 18 bases remaining between them. Germline CDR1 ENHRY, CDR2 SYGVKD. The CDR3 sequence: CAIMSGVGGMNTEAFF. The CDR3 bases are TGTGCCATCATGTCCGGGGTTGGGGGGATGAACACTGAAGCTTTCTTT.

This clonotype is labeled medium-sized. The CDR3 spells CASAREAGELFF. The CDR3 DNA is TGTGCCAGTGCCCGAGAGGCCGGGGAGCTGTTTTTT. The V and J genes are TRBV19 and TRBJ2-2; no definite D call. The CDR3 contains 12 residues. Per germline, CDR1 LNHDA and CDR2 SQIVND (reference sequence). V dropped 8 bases and J dropped 6 bases, with 10 bases sitting between them.

This rearrangement joins TRBV12-3 or TRBV12-4 to TRBJ1-1, with D perhaps matching TRBD1 (6 bases). V was pared by 5 bases and J by 1 base, with 20 bases between. The CDR3 sequence is 17 residues long. The CDR3 DNA is TGTGCCAGCAGTATCACAGACAAGGGACATACGAACACTGAAGCTTTCTTT. It yields the protein CASSITDKGHTNTEAFF.

The chain has TRBV27 and TRBJ2-3, with 7 bases that match TRBD2. CDR3 length: 14 amino acids. V gave up 3 bases and J gave up 2 bases; unmatched junction bases: 2. Germline V gene lookup returns CDR1 MNHEY and CDR2 SMNVEV (reference sequence). The CDR3 region has the DNA TGTGCCAGCAGTTTTGGGACTAACACAGATACGCAGTATTTT. As protein: CASSFGTNTDTQYF.

This clonotype appeared once. This could be a read error, since a much larger clone is one nucleotide away. The DNA of the CDR3 is TGTGCCATCAGTTACTCGAGGAGGAGACGGGGGTCTAATGAAAAACTGTTTTTT. This gives the protein CAISYSRRRRGSNEKLFF. This chain links TRBV10-3 with TRBJ1-4, with D perhaps matching TRBD1 (5 bases). The V end was cut by 5 bases, the J end by 3 bases, with 22 bases between. The CDR3 is made up of 18 amino acids. CDR1 and CDR2 from the germline V gene are ENHRY and SYGVKD.

The gene calls are TRBV4-2 and TRBJ2-5, with D possibly being TRBD1 (6 bases). Between the trimmed V and J ends, which lost 4 bases and 2 bases, there was a span of 17 bases. Germline CDR1 reads LGHNA; CDR2 reads YNFKEQ. CDR3 size: 16 residues. CDR3 amino acids: CASSPYRQDPQETQYF. CDR3 DNA: TGTGCCAGCAGCCCTTATAGACAGGACCCTCAAGAGACCCAGTACTTC.

By sample share, this clonotype is medium-sized. The chain employs TRBV15 and TRBJ2-5, with 10 bases lining up with TRBD1. Unmatched junction bases numbered 8, after V lost 2 bases and J lost 2 bases. Germline CDR1 and CDR2: LNHNV and YYDKDF (reference sequence). The CDR3 totals 17 residues. Here the CDR3 reads CATSRKTGGLGQETQYF. CDR3 coding DNA: TGTGCCACCAGCAGAAAGACAGGGGGCTTGGGGCAAGAGACCCAGTACTTC.

Concerning this clonotype: Relative to the germline gene, one junction end is altered; a read error may explain this. This chain joins TRBV5-1 and TRBJ2-2, with TRBD2 matching over 7 bases. Germline-derived CDR1 and CDR2 are SGHRS and YFSETQ. This CDR3 has 16 residues. The CDR3 loop reads CASSWWLADNTGELFF. The CDR3 region has the DNA TGTGCCAGCAGCTGGTGGCTAGCGGATAACACCGGGGAGCTGTTTTTC.

A word on this clonotype: This may arise from a read error, as a much more abundant clone is one base away. The V call is TRBV6-6, the J call TRBJ1-2, with 10 bases matching TRBD1. CDR1 and CDR2 from the germline V gene are MNHNY and SVGAGI (reference sequence). This CDR3 is built from 13 residues. The CDR3 here is CTSSSRDRGGYTF. In DNA form, the CDR3 reads TGTACCAGCAGTTCAAGGGACAGGGGCGGCTACACCTTC.

V and J are TRBV6-5 and TRBJ2-5; 14 bases fit TRBD2. This CDR3 spans 18 amino acids. V lost 3 bases and J lost 0; bases outside the gene matches: 6. Germline assignment: CDR1 MNHEY and CDR2 SVGAGI. CDR3 nucleotides: TGTGCCAGCAGTTATCGACTAGCGGGAGGGCCCTACCAAGAGACCCAGTACTTC. Translation gives CASSYRLAGGPYQETQYF.

This clonotype was recorded a few times. The chain carries TRBV29-1 and TRBJ1-1; possible D gene TRBD1, 5 bases. Germline V gene lookup returns CDR1 SQVTM and CDR2 ANQGSEA. The CDR3 is 16 amino acids. Trimming took off 1 base at V and 5 bases at J, with 20 bases between the two ends. Written as DNA, the CDR3 is TGCAGCGTTGAAGGGGACCCCCGGGGATCGGAAACTGAAGCTTTCTTT. Amino acids: CSVEGDPRGSETEAFF.

Sample share makes this clonotype medium-sized (0.01 to 0.1%). J is TRBJ2-5 and V is TRBV6-2 or TRBV6-3; D is perhaps TRBD1 or TRBD2 (5 bases each). Germline CDR1 MNHEY, CDR2 SVGEGT. V lost 5 bases to trimming and J lost 5 bases, with 18 bases between them. The CDR3 spans 15 residues. The CDR3 DNA reads as TGTGCCAGCAGTGGGGGAAAGGGCCTGGGGGAGACCCAGTACTTC. Amino acid sequence: CASSGGKGLGETQYF.

This clonotype is classed as medium-sized. The V gene is TRBV6-6, the J gene TRBJ2-7; D unresolved. Germline lookup yields CDR1 MNHNY and CDR2 SVGAGI (reference sequence). CDR3 length equals 11 residues. CDR3 bases: TGTGCCAGCAGTTACTCCAACGAGCAGTACGTC. It specifies CASSYSNEQYV.

About this clonotype: This may arise from a read error, as a much more abundant clone is one base away. The chain uses TRBV12-3 or TRBV12-4 and TRBJ2-2; D possibly uses TRBD1 or TRBD2 (5 bases each). This CDR3 has 13 residues. Trimming took off 4 bases at V and 5 bases at J, with 8 bases between the two ends. The CDR3 loop reads CASSSGTTGELFF. The CDR3 DNA is TGTGCCAGCAGTTCAGGGACGACCGGGGAGCTGTTTTTT.

In its sample, this clonotype was seen a few times. The genes are TRBV24-1 and TRBJ2-3, with 7 bases fitting TRBD1. CDR1 is KGHDR, CDR2 SFDVKD, per germline. This CDR3 is built from 14 residues. V was pared by 4 bases and J by 7 bases, with 7 bases of the junction left unmatched. The CDR3 bases are TGTGCCACCAGTGACCCCAGGACAGGTTATACGCAGTATTTT. This encodes CATSDPRTGYTQYF.

V gene TRBV20-1 combines with J gene TRBJ1-5, with D tentatively TRBD1 (6 bases). The germline V and J ends were trimmed by 1 base and 6 bases, with 22 bases remaining between them. CDR1 DFQATT and CDR2 SNEGSKA come from the germline V gene (reference sequence). The CDR3 loop spans 17 amino acids. The CDR3 DNA follows: TGCAGTGCTAGAGCCGCAATCCTGGCAGGGGAAGGTCAGCCCCAGCATTTT. Protein: CSARAAILAGEGQPQHF.

V gene TRBV4-1 combines with J gene TRBJ1-2, with D maybe TRBD1 (5 bases). V dropped 0 bases and J dropped 5 bases, with 10 bases sitting between them. The V gene's germline CDR1 is MGHRA and CDR2 YSYEKL. The CDR3 loop spans 14 amino acids. The CDR3 bases are TGCGCCAGCAGCCAAGAGCAGGGAAGATATGGCTACACCTTC. This codes for CASSQEQGRYGYTF.

This clonotype turned up a few times. The chain recombines TRBV6-4 with TRBJ1-2, with a weak D call TRBD1 (5 bases). V was trimmed by 0 bases and J by 8 bases, leaving 10 bases between them. Germline CDR1 reads MRHNA; CDR2 reads SNTAGT. This CDR3 comprises 13 residues. CDR3 region: CASSDSRGVGYTF. The CDR3 bases are TGTGCCAGCAGTGACTCGAGGGGTGTCGGCTACACCTTC.

Notes on this clonotype: A single base separates this from a much larger clone, so it may be a read error. V and J are TRBV6-5 and TRBJ2-5, with D maybe TRBD2 (7 bases). The CDR3 runs 15 residues. Germline V gene sequence: CDR1 MNHEY, CDR2 SVGAGI. CDR3 in DNA: TGTACCAGCAGTTACGGGGCGGGGGCGGGGGAGACCCAGTACTTC. It specifies CTSSYGAGAGETQYF.

This clonotype was seen a handful of times. The chain recombines TRBV18 with TRBJ1-2; no firm D call. Trimming cost V 1 base and J 1 base, with 7 bases left between them. Germline CDR1 is KGHSH and CDR2 is LQKENI. The CDR3 is made up of 14 amino acids. The CDR3: CASSPLRDNYGYTF. For the CDR3, the DNA is TGTGCCAGCTCACCACTACGGGATAACTATGGCTACACCTTC.

This clonotype was recorded at least ten times. The chain combines TRBV18 with TRBJ2-3, with D perhaps matching TRBD2 (6 bases). CDR3 size: 16 residues. V lost 6 bases and J lost 1, with 17 bases in between. Germline-derived CDR1 and CDR2 are KGHSH and LQKENI. CDR3 nucleotide sequence: TGTGCCAGCTCGCTGACTAGTTTAGGACGCACAGATACGCAGTATTTT. Translated: CASSLTSLGRTDTQYF.

The V call is TRBV20-1, the J call TRBJ1-5; D is uncertain. The CDR3 is made up of 13 amino acids. The germline V gene encodes CDR1 DFQATT and CDR2 SNEGSKA (reference sequence). V shed 3 bases and J shed 5 bases, with 11 bases lying between them. CDR3 nucleotide sequence: TGCAGTGCTAGTGGGGAGTCGGATCAGCCCCAGCATTTT. It yields the protein CSASGESDQPQHF.

CDR3 nucleotides: TGTGCCAGCAGCTTGCTAGCGGGGGGGCCAGGGACCCAGTACTTC. It translates to CASSLLAGGPGTQYF. J is TRBJ2-5 and V is TRBV5-8; 12 bases agree with TRBD2. This CDR3 is built from 15 residues. The germline CDR1 and CDR2 sequences are SGHTS and YDEGEE. V dropped 1 base and J dropped 7; count of bases not matched to a gene: 5.

Points on this clonotype: The conserved final phenylalanine or tryptophan is absent from the CDR3, which likely points to a read error. This chain connects TRBV6-1 to TRBJ2-7; D gene ambiguous. CDR1 and CDR2 from the germline V gene are MNHNS and SASEGT. V shed 3 bases and J shed 2 bases, with 8 bases lying between them. CDR3 size: 13 residues. The CDR3 DNA reads TGTGCCAGCAGTGAGCGGTACCCCTACGAGCAGTACTTA. Residues: CASSERYPYEQYL.

This clonotype showed up just a few times. The J gene is TRBJ2-3, the V gene TRBV7-9; TRBD1 or TRBD2 may be the D gene (5 bases each). Trimming removed 5 bases from V and 4 bases from J, with 10 bases in between. Looked up from germline, CDR1 is SEHNR and CDR2 is FQNEAQ (reference sequence). The CDR3 has 13 residues. This chain's CDR3 is CASSLLGADTQYF. DNA for the CDR3: TGTGCCAGCAGCCTACTAGGGGCAGATACGCAGTATTTT.

This clonotype is classed as medium-sized. The J gene is TRBJ1-5, the V gene TRBV18, with D unclear. Germline V gene lookup returns CDR1 KGHSH and CDR2 LQKENI. Deletions cut 3 bases from V and 1 base from J, with 7 bases between. The CDR3 has 14 amino acids. CDR3 bases: TGTGCCAGCTCACCCTTCAGAAGCAATCAGCCCCAGCATTTT. This codes for CASSPFRSNQPQHF.

This clonotype was detected a few times. The J gene is TRBJ2-7, the V gene TRBV18, with 9 bases matching TRBD2. Germline V gives CDR1 KGHSH, CDR2 LQKENI. With 2 bases clipped from V and 7 bases from J, the junction kept 9 bases outside the gene matches. The CDR3 contains 15 residues. In DNA, the CDR3 is TGTGCCAGCTCACCAGGGTTAGCGGGAGTAGGAGAGCAGTACTTC. Translated, it gives CASSPGLAGVGEQYF.

In this sample, this clonotype is medium-sized. The CDR3 region is CASSEGTAVYEQYV. CDR3 nucleotide sequence: TGTGCCAGCAGTGAGGGGACAGCCGTATACGAGCAGTACGTC. J is TRBJ2-7 and V is TRBV6-1, with TRBD1 identical over 7 bases. The V and J ends lost 3 bases and 4 bases, in that order; junction bases with no gene match: 6. Germline V CDR1 and CDR2: MNHNS, SASEGT. This CDR3 region has 14 residues.

The V call is TRBV6-4, the J call TRBJ2-1; possibly TRBD2 for D (7 bases). The germline V gene has CDR1 MRHNA and CDR2 SNTAGT. V lost 3 bases, J lost 12 bases, and 18 bases lay in between. This CDR3 is 14 amino acids long. The CDR3 sequence: CASSESGGRTMQFF. Written as DNA, the CDR3 is TGTGCCAGCAGTGAATCGGGGGGCAGAACGATGCAGTTCTTC.